These 22 T cell receptor beta chains were sequenced from one sample in a study of cytomegalovirus exposure and HLA in healthy donors. Measured with immunoSEQ multiplex PCR; TCRdb has only the in-frame clones, and not every one. Here the sample spans about 360,000 clones, roughly 90% being singletons. The source material was PBMCs. The receptor set was obtained from a woman younger than 35 in good health and CMV-seronegative.

The chain carries TRBV29-1 and TRBJ1-1; tentative D call: TRBD1 (6 bases). V lost 4 bases and J 4 bases, leaving 10 bases between the germline ends. Germline CDR1 reads SQVTM; CDR2 reads ANQGSEA. The CDR3 sequence is 12 residues long. The CDR3 region is CSVVRGGTEAFF. CDR3 nucleotides: TGCAGCGTTGTCAGGGGCGGCACTGAAGCTTTCTTT.

The chain has TRBV28 and TRBJ2-5; the match to TRBD1 covers 11 bases. CDR3 length: 17 amino acids. Trimming removed 3 bases from V and 2 bases from J; junction bases left unmatched: 8. Germline V gives CDR1 MDHEN, CDR2 SYDVKM. CDR3: CASSFSPRDRGQETQYF. CDR3 bases: TGTGCCAGCAGTTTCTCTCCCAGGGACAGGGGGCAAGAGACCCAGTACTTC. The full variable domain, rest sourced from reference TRBV28 and TRBJ2-5, is DVKVTQSSRYLVKRTGEKVFLECVQDMDHENMFWYRQDPGLGLRLIYFSYDVKMKEKGDIPEGYSVSREKKERFSLILESASTNQTSMYLCASSFSPRDRGQETQYFGPGTRLLVL.

The rearrangement joins TRBV27 to TRBJ2-7; 10 bases map to TRBD2. The V and J ends lost 2 bases and 6 bases, in that order; junction bases with no gene match: 4. In germline, CDR1 is MNHEY, CDR2 SMNVEV (reference sequence). The CDR3 is 14 residues long. CDR3 DNA sequence: TGTGCCAGCAGTTTACTAGCGGGAGCTGGCGAGCAGTACTTC. Residues: CASSLLAGAGEQYF.

The genes are TRBV19 and TRBJ1-3; D gene unclear. Germline V CDR1 and CDR2: LNHDA, SQIVND (reference sequence). The CDR3 is 15 amino acids. The V end was cut by 6 bases, the J end by 0 bases, with 12 bases between. The CDR3 loop reads CASSPGPSSGNTIYF. The CDR3, as DNA: TGTGCCAGTAGCCCAGGTCCGAGCTCTGGAAACACCATATATTTT.

The chain uses TRBV27 and TRBJ1-5; D gene unclear. Trimming stripped 3 bases from V and 4 bases from J, with 10 bases between. CDR1 and CDR2 from the germline V gene are MNHEY and SMNVEV (reference sequence). The CDR3 extends over 14 amino acids. CDR3 sequence: CASSFSYPNQPQHF. The CDR3 coding sequence is TGTGCCAGCAGTTTCAGTTATCCGAATCAGCCCCAGCATTTT.

This chain's CDR3 is CASSSSGRGLETQYF. The CDR3 DNA reads TGCGCCAGCAGCTCTAGCGGGAGGGGTTTGGAGACCCAGTACTTC. J is TRBJ2-5 and V is TRBV5-1, with 12 bases identical to TRBD2. CDR3 length: 15 amino acids. The V gene end was trimmed by 3 bases and the J gene end by 5 bases; junction bases not matched to a gene: 5. Germline CDR1 and CDR2: SGHRS and YFSETQ.

This clone was observed many times. The rearrangement joins TRBV6-5 to TRBJ1-6; D not resolved. Trimming pared 5 bases from V and 3 bases from J, leaving 11 bases between. The length of the CDR3 is 15 residues. Germline V gene lookup returns CDR1 MNHEY and CDR2 SVGAGI. The CDR3 bases are TGTGCCAGCAGTCGCAAGACGGGCTATAATTCACCCCTCCACTTT. This gives the protein CASSRKTGYNSPLHF.

This chain joins TRBV19 and TRBJ1-5, with D possibly matching TRBD1 (5 bases). Germline CDR1 is LNHDA and CDR2 is SQIVND (reference sequence). The CDR3 is 15 amino acids. With 7 bases removed from V and 4 bases from J, the gap between germline ends came to 17 bases. The CDR3 coding sequence is TGTGCCAGTAAGGGTTGGCAGGGAGGTAATCAGCCCCAGCATTTT. Amino acids: CASKGWQGGNQPQHF.

This chain connects TRBV27 to TRBJ1-5; 9 bases map to TRBD1. The CDR3 sequence is 14 residues long. The J segment lost 10 bases and the V segment lost 6 bases, leaving 10 bases of the junction unmatched. Per germline, CDR1 MNHEY and CDR2 SMNVEV (reference sequence). As DNA, the CDR3 is TGTGCCAGCAGGTTACAGGGGGCAAACGGTCCCCAGCATTTT. It is translated as CASRLQGANGPQHF.

The chain employs TRBV27 and TRBJ2-3; 7 bases map to TRBD1. The CDR3 extends over 13 amino acids. The germline CDR1 and CDR2 sequences are MNHEY and SMNVEV (reference sequence). Trimming cost V 11 bases and J 2 bases; bases outside gene matches: 7. The CDR3 coding sequence is TGTGCCGGGCGACAGGGACCCACAGATACGCAGTATTTT. This gives the protein CAGRQGPTDTQYF.

The chain couples TRBV18 to TRBJ2-7, with 8 bases fitting TRBD1. The CDR3 is 14 amino acids. V was pared by 3 bases and J by 5 bases, with 6 bases of the junction left unmatched. The germline V gene has CDR1 KGHSH and CDR2 LQKENI. The CDR3 here is CASSPTTGADEQYF. For the CDR3, the DNA is TGTGCCAGCTCACCCACGACAGGGGCGGACGAGCAGTACTTC.

This chain links TRBV2 with TRBJ1-6, with D tentatively TRBD1 (6 bases). Germline CDR1 and CDR2: SNHLY and FYNNEI. CDR3 length equals 15 residues. Deletions cut 8 bases from V and 7 bases from J, with 18 bases between. This chain's CDR3 is CASGGADPENSPLHF. CDR3 sequence (DNA): TGTGCCAGCGGGGGGGCAGATCCCGAAAATTCACCCCTCCACTTT.

The gene calls are TRBV7-8 and TRBJ1-5; 8 bases align to TRBD1. The CDR3 runs to 16 residues. Germline loops: CDR1 SGHVS, CDR2 FQNEAQ. The ends lost 0 bases at V and 5 bases at J; junction bases unmatched: 6. CDR3 loop: CASSLAWGQVYQPQHF. CDR3 DNA: TGTGCCAGCAGCTTAGCATGGGGACAGGTTTATCAGCCCCAGCATTTT.

The chain couples TRBV4-1 to TRBJ1-2; D may be TRBD1 (6 bases). The V and J ends lost 3 bases and 1 base respectively, with 21 bases between them. CDR3 size: 18 residues. Germline CDR1 is MGHRA and CDR2 is YSYEKL. CDR3 nucleotide sequence: TGCGCCAGCAGCCAGGGCTCCGGGACACCCTTGAATAACTATGGCTACACCTTC. Translated, it gives CASSQGSGTPLNNYGYTF.

The chain combines TRBV5-1 with TRBJ2-3; 8 bases align to TRBD1. V trimming: 3 bases; J trimming: 1 base; junction bases outside the gene matches: 1. This CDR3 region has 14 residues. Per germline, CDR1 SGHRS and CDR2 YFSETQ. The CDR3 loop is CASSSDRGTDTQYF. For the CDR3, the DNA is TGCGCCAGCAGCTCGGACAGGGGCACAGATACGCAGTATTTT.

The rearrangement uses TRBV6-1 and TRBJ2-7, with TRBD1 identical over 10 bases. CDR1 and CDR2 (germline): MNHNS, SASEGT. This CDR3 region has 15 residues. The V and J ends lost 4 bases and 2 bases, in that order; junction bases with no gene match: 5. CDR3 residues: CASSVSGTGAYEQYF. CDR3 coding DNA: TGTGCCAGCAGTGTATCCGGGACAGGGGCCTACGAGCAGTACTTC.

This chain connects TRBV5-1 to TRBJ2-7, with 8 bases that match TRBD2. The V gene's germline CDR1 is SGHRS and CDR2 YFSETQ. Trimming cost V 4 bases and J 3 bases; bases outside gene matches: 6. This CDR3 spans 14 amino acids. CDR3 region: CASSPAGAVYEQYF. The CDR3 DNA is TGCGCCAGCAGCCCAGCGGGGGCCGTCTACGAGCAGTACTTC.

The V and J genes are TRBV7-2 and TRBJ2-3; TRBD2 matches 9 bases. Germline lookup yields CDR1 SGHTA and CDR2 FQGNSA. The CDR3 extends over 16 amino acids. The trim removed 5 bases at V and 3 bases at J, leaving 9 bases unmatched. As DNA, the CDR3 is TGTGCCAGCAGCCTGATAGCGGGAGCTGGAACAGATACGCAGTATTTT. Amino acid sequence: CASSLIAGAGTDTQYF.

The chain couples TRBV12-2 to TRBJ1-3. TRBV12-2 corresponds to a pseudogene. This CDR3 has 14 residues. This CDR3 is CASRPGGSGNTIYF. CDR3 coding DNA: TGTGCAAGTCGCCCGGGGGGCTCTGGAAACACCATATATTTT.

The V call is TRBV2, the J call TRBJ2-1, with 12 bases fitting TRBD2. After removal of 7 bases from V and 8 bases from J, the junction contained 15 bases not matched to a gene. This CDR3 spans 17 amino acids. CDR1 is SNHLY, CDR2 FYNNEI, per germline. The CDR3 reads CASTLPASGRARDEQFF. CDR3 sequence (DNA): TGTGCCAGCACCCTACCGGCTAGCGGGAGGGCCCGGGATGAGCAGTTCTTC.

This rearrangement joins TRBV28 to TRBJ1-1; perhaps TRBD1 as D (5 bases). Germline assignment: CDR1 MDHEN and CDR2 SYDVKM. The CDR3 runs 15 residues. V was cut by 4 bases and J by 7 bases, with 19 bases left in between. DNA for the CDR3: TGTGCCAGCAGTTCCTCTCGCGGGGGTTTCTATGAAGCTTTCTTT. Translated: CASSSSRGGFYEAFF.

The V gene is TRBV5-1, the J gene TRBJ1-2, with D possibly matching TRBD1 (6 bases). This CDR3 is 12 amino acids long. The germline V and J ends were trimmed by 0 bases and 8 bases, with 8 bases remaining between them. The V gene's germline CDR1 is SGHRS and CDR2 YFSETQ. The CDR3 is CASSLVGQGYTF. CDR3 coding DNA: TGCGCCAGCAGCTTGGTGGGACAAGGCTACACCTTC.